These T cell receptor beta chains were read from a single sample in a study of neurological immune-mediated disorders. TCRdb recomputed calls from the 5' RACE reads with MiXCR, one row per CDR3 protein. Among fewer than 25,000 distinct CDR3 sequences, around 9.3% were seen once, and the ten largest hold roughly 21%. Sample: PBMCs. The receptor set was obtained from a woman in her sixties or seventies with HTLV-1-associated myelopathy (HAM/TSP). Each CDR3 is given with its conserved first and last residue. The order of the fields is J gene, D gene, V gene, clone size, CDR3 protein, CDR3 DNA. D genes are given only for firm matches. The listing skips clone size in some rows; elsewhere it reads once, few, many or a size class.

TRBJ1-1,TRBD1,TRBV20-1,many,CSAGQGANTEAFF,TGCAGTGCTGGACAGGGGGCGAACACTGAAGCTTTCTTT
TRBJ1-6,.,TRBV5-6,.,CTSSSLREMGNSPLHF,TGTACCAGTAGCTCCCTCCGGGAGATGGGTAATTCACCCCTCCACTTT
TRBJ1-1,.,TRBV6-6,many,CASSYTSYTEAFF,TGTGCCAGCAGTTACACCTCCTACACTGAAGCTTTCTTT
TRBJ2-1,TRBD2,TRBV5-1,many,CASSLASGLAANEQFF,TGCGCCAGCAGCTTGGCGTCGGGACTAGCGGCCAATGAGCAGTTCTTC
TRBJ2-7,.,TRBV9,many,CASSVSEQYF,TGTGCCAGCAGCGTATCCGAGCAGTACTTC
TRBJ2-5,.,TRBV7-6,many,CASSDQETQYF,TGTGCCAGCAGCGACCAAGAGACCCAGTACTTC
TRBJ2-2,TRBD2,TRBV6-5,many,CASSPYRGGPGELFF,TGTGCCAGCAGTCCGTACCGGGGGGGGCCCGGGGAGCTGTTTTTT
TRBJ2-7,TRBD1,TRBV20-1,many,CSAGDRQYF,TGCAGTGCTGGGGACAGACAGTACTTC
TRBJ1-2,.,TRBV20-1,many,CSAKYTGNYGYTF,TGCAGTGCAAAGTACACAGGGAACTATGGCTACACCTTC
TRBJ2-2,.,TRBV12-3/TRBV12-4,many,CASSLQAVPGELFF,TGTGCCAGCAGTTTACAAGCGGTCCCCGGGGAGCTGTTTTTT
TRBJ2-3,.,TRBV20-1,many,CSAKWPEQGTDTQYF,TGCAGTGCGAAATGGCCGGAACAAGGTACAGATACGCAGTATTTT
TRBJ2-4,TRBD1,TRBV20-1,medium-sized,CSAGRQGLNIQYF,TGCAGTGCTGGAAGACAGGGCCTAAACATTCAGTACTTC
TRBJ1-6,TRBD1,TRBV20-1,medium-sized,CSARGGGADNSPLHF,TGCAGTGCTAGAGGAGGGGGCGCCGATAATTCACCCCTCCACTTT
TRBJ1-6,.,TRBV4-2,many,CASSQGRNSPLHF,TGTGCCAGCAGCCAAGGCCGTAATTCACCCCTCCACTTT
TRBJ1-2,.,TRBV5-1,many,CASSLGPTNYGYTF,TGCGCCAGCAGCTTGGGACCGACGAACTATGGCTACACCTTC
TRBJ1-3,.,TRBV11-2,many,CASSLHSGLSSGNTIYF,TGTGCCAGCAGCTTACACAGCGGACTTAGCTCTGGAAACACCATATATTTT
TRBJ2-5,.,TRBV5-6,medium-sized,CASSLSSTETQYF,TGTGCCAGCAGCTTAAGCAGTACGGAGACCCAGTACTTC
TRBJ2-3,.,TRBV6-6,many,CASRPDGPLYGDTQYF,TGTGCCAGCAGACCGGACGGACCACTCTATGGGGATACGCAGTATTTT
TRBJ1-2,TRBD1,TRBV20-1,many,CSADRGNYGYTF,TGCAGTGCTGACAGGGGTAACTATGGCTACACCTTC
TRBJ1-5,.,TRBV7-8,many,CASSLGWRGGRSQPQHF,TGTGCCAGCAGCTTAGGGTGGAGGGGGGGGAGAAGTCAGCCCCAGCATTTT
TRBJ2-2,TRBD1,TRBV20-1,many,CSASGKLGGGGTGELFF,TGCAGTGCTAGTGGAAAACTAGGGGGCGGTGGTACCGGGGAGCTGTTTTTT
TRBJ2-1,.,TRBV7-8,many,CASSSDGKFYNEQFF,TGTGCCAGCAGCTCAGACGGAAAGTTCTACAATGAGCAGTTCTTC
TRBJ1-1,.,TRBV7-9,many,CASSLHPTVNTEAFF,TGTGCCAGCAGCTTACATCCGACAGTGAACACTGAAGCTTTCTTT
TRBJ2-5,TRBD1,TRBV5-1,many,CASSSGTGGVEETQYF,TGCGCCAGCAGCTCCGGGACAGGGGGGGTGGAGGAGACCCAGTACTTC
TRBJ2-1,TRBD2,TRBV2,few,CASSGLAGVPNSYNEQFF,TGTGCCAGCAGTGGACTAGCGGGGGTTCCGAACTCCTACAATGAGCAGTTCTTC
TRBJ1-2,.,TRBV27,medium-sized,CASSLWFYIISGAYGYTF,TGTGCCAGCAGTTTATGGTTTTACATTATATCTGGGGCTTATGGCTACACCTTC
TRBJ2-1,.,TRBV18,few,CASSPRGGEPYNEQFF,TGTGCCAGCTCACCACGTGGTGGGGAGCCCTACAATGAGCAGTTCTTC
TRBJ2-3,.,TRBV12-3/TRBV12-4,few,CASSYSSTDTQYF,TGTGCCAGCAGTTATAGTAGCACAGATACGCAGTATTTT